The 25 T cell receptor beta chains in this list originate from one sample, sequenced in a study of blood T cells in healthy people across ages. Using a J-beta primer mix together with a sample-barcoded 5' primer, a second PCR was run for roughly 6 to 11 cycles. From the 5' RACE reads, TCRdb called clonotypes with MiXCR, one entry per CDR3 protein. The sample carries about 1.8 million distinct CDR3 sequences, about 49% recorded once. Sequencing was carried out using blood. The receptors were sampled from a woman between 40 and 55 years old in good health.

This rearrangement joins TRBV7-8 to TRBJ2-7, with 9 bases that match TRBD2. The CDR3 totals 15 residues. V gave up 5 bases and J gave up 2 bases; unmatched junction bases: 7. Germline lookup yields CDR1 SGHVS and CDR2 FQNEAQ. The CDR3 reads CASSQTQRGAYEQYF. CDR3 in DNA: TGTGCCAGCAGCCAAACCCAGCGGGGGGCCTACGAGCAGTACTTC. Full variable domain (remainder filled in from reference TRBV7-8 and TRBJ2-7): GAGVSQSPRYKVAKRGQDVALRCDPISGHVSLFWYQQALGQGPEFLTYFQNEAQLDKSGLPSDRFFAERPEGSVSTLKIQRTQQEDSAVYLCASSQTQRGAYEQYFGPGTRLTVT.

This clonotype has just a few counts. V is TRBV5-5 and J is TRBJ1-2; 7 positions agree with TRBD1. The CDR3 is 13 amino acids. The germline V gene has CDR1 SGHKS and CDR2 YYEKEE (reference sequence). V lost 1 base and J lost 6; bases outside the gene matches: 3. The CDR3 DNA is TGTGCCAGCAGCTTGAAGGGGGCAAATGGCTACACCTTC. Amino acids: CASSLKGANGYTF.

In the case of this clonotype: No conserved phenylalanine or tryptophan is present at the end of the CDR3, so a read error is the likely explanation. This rearrangement joins TRBV7-2 to TRBJ2-5; 10 positions agree with TRBD2. Trimming cost V 5 bases and J 5 bases; bases outside gene matches: 8. Germline V gene sequence: CDR1 SGHTA, CDR2 FQGNSA. The CDR3 runs 15 residues. The CDR3 DNA sequence: TGTGCCAGCAGCCCCCAGCGGGGGGGAAGTGAGACCCAGTACTTA. It is translated as CASSPQRGGSETQYL.

This clonotype was seen many times. The chain carries TRBV27 and TRBJ2-3; no clear D gene. CDR1 is MNHEY, CDR2 SMNVEV, per germline (reference sequence). This CDR3 is 10 amino acids long. Trimming removed 7 bases at V and 5 bases at J, with 4 bases between. CDR3 protein: CASIGDTQYF. CDR3 DNA sequence: TGTGCCAGCATAGGAGATACGCAGTATTTT.

V usage is TRBV27 and J usage is TRBJ2-5; D gene unclear. Germline lookup yields CDR1 MNHEY and CDR2 SMNVEV (reference sequence). The CDR3 extends over 14 amino acids. V was shortened by 4 bases and J by 2 bases, with 11 bases between the two germline ends. The CDR3 is CASSSGDPQETQYF. In DNA, the CDR3 is TGTGCCAGCAGTTCTGGCGACCCTCAAGAGACCCAGTACTTC.

This clonotype was detected once. The J gene is TRBJ2-1, the V gene TRBV7-8, with D unresolved. The V gene lost 1 base and the J gene lost 15 bases, with 16 bases spanning the gap. This CDR3 is built from 13 residues. Germline CDR1 and CDR2: SGHVS and FQNEAQ. In DNA, the CDR3 is TGTGCCAGCAGCTTAGGGCGACACGGAGAGGCGTTCTTC. Amino acid sequence: CASSLGRHGEAFF.

In its sample, this clonotype was seen a few times. CDR3 sequence reads: CASTHIAGGSYNEQFF. The CDR3 DNA reads TGTGCCAGCACCCATATAGCGGGGGGTTCCTACAATGAGCAGTTCTTC. The chain couples TRBV6-5 to TRBJ2-1, with 10 bases identical to TRBD2. This CDR3 has 16 amino acids. With V trimmed by 7 bases and J by 1 base, 7 bases remained unmatched. Germline V gene lookup returns CDR1 MNHEY and CDR2 SVGAGI.

V is TRBV9 and J is TRBJ2-3; a weak D match, TRBD2 (7 bases). CDR3 length: 16 amino acids. CDR1 SGDLS and CDR2 YYNGEE come from the germline V gene. Trimming removed 0 bases at V and 2 bases at J, with 13 bases between. The DNA for the CDR3 is TGTGCCAGCAGCGTAGTGGGCGGGGGCATCACAGATACGCAGTATTTT. Translated, it gives CASSVVGGGITDTQYF. Variable domain in full (rest from reference TRBV9 and TRBJ2-3): DSGVTQTPKHLITATGQRVTLRCSPRSGDLSVYWYQQSLDQGLQFLIQYYNGEERAKGNILERFSAQQFPDLHSELNLSSLELGDSALYFCASSVVGGGITDTQYFGPGTRLTVL.

This chain joins TRBV6-5 and TRBJ1-4; D is unresolved. Looked up from germline, CDR1 is MNHEY and CDR2 is SVGAGI. V lost 6 bases and J 7 bases, leaving 12 bases between the germline ends. The CDR3 extends over 13 amino acids. CDR3 DNA sequence: TGTGCCAGCAGGAGCTTGGCCGGTGAAAAACTGTTTTTT. Amino acids: CASRSLAGEKLFF.

There are a few counts of this clonotype. This chain links TRBV5-1 with TRBJ2-3, with 7 bases identical to TRBD1. This CDR3 is 15 amino acids long. The germline V gene has CDR1 SGHRS and CDR2 YFSETQ. Unmatched junction bases numbered 10, after V lost 4 bases and J lost 5 bases. The CDR3 region is CASSGRQGVLDTQYF. CDR3 bases: TGCGCCAGCAGCGGCCGACAGGGAGTTTTAGATACGCAGTATTTT.

This clonotype was picked up a small number of times. The J gene is TRBJ2-5, the V gene TRBV5-5, with D hard to call. Germline CDR1 and CDR2: SGHKS and YYEKEE (reference sequence). V was cut by 4 bases and J by 8 bases, with 15 bases left in between. CDR3 length: 13 residues. CDR3 sequence (DNA): TGTGCCAGCAGCAGGAAGGTCCTGGGAACCCAGTACTTC. It yields the protein CASSRKVLGTQYF.

This clonotype has only a few counts. V gene TRBV9 combines with J gene TRBJ2-7; 9 nucleotides agree with TRBD1. V was clipped by 3 bases and J by 8 bases; unmatched bases: 9. Germline values: CDR1 SGDLS, CDR2 YYNGEE. This CDR3 has 14 residues. The chain's CDR3 is CASSGGTGGLKQYF. The DNA of the CDR3 is TGTGCCAGCAGCGGAGGCACAGGGGGCCTGAAGCAGTACTTC.

The chain carries TRBV7-4 and TRBJ2-7; TRBD1 agrees at 7 bases. Germline loops: CDR1 SGHVT, CDR2 SQSDAQ. The CDR3 is 18 amino acids. The junction had 16 bases not matched to a gene; V was cut back by 1 base and J by 4 bases. CDR3 DNA sequence: TGTGCCAGCAGCTTAGACGTTATTTTCGGGACAGCGAAATACGAGCAGTACTTC. Its translation is CASSLDVIFGTAKYEQYF.

The chain uses TRBV2 and TRBJ2-3, with D perhaps TRBD2 (6 bases). V lost 1 base and J lost 5, with 16 bases in between. The CDR3 runs 16 residues. CDR1 and CDR2 from the germline V gene are SNHLY and FYNNEI. The CDR3 region is CASSEVGRGTRDTQYF. CDR3 sequence (DNA): TGTGCCAGCAGTGAAGTTGGGCGGGGAACCAGAGATACGCAGTATTTT.

The chain has TRBV12-5 and TRBJ2-4; D unresolved. V dropped 6 bases and J dropped 6 bases, with 6 bases sitting between them. CDR3 length: 11 amino acids. The V gene's germline CDR1 is LGHNT and CDR2 FRNRAP. The CDR3 sequence is CASGTANIQYF. The CDR3 nucleotides are TGTGCTAGTGGGACTGCAAACATTCAGTACTTC.

The table lists this clonotype with a few counts. The gene calls are TRBV20-1 and TRBJ1-1; D remains unclear. Trimming cost V 5 bases and J 0 bases, with 4 bases left between them. Germline V CDR1 and CDR2: DFQATT, SNEGSKA (reference sequence). CDR3 size: 11 residues. DNA of the CDR3: TGCAGTGCTGGTGTGAACACTGAAGCTTTCTTT. This sequence encodes CSAGVNTEAFF.

In its sample, this clonotype was seen a few times. This rearrangement joins TRBV4-2 to TRBJ2-1; D is perhaps TRBD1 (5 bases). CDR3 length equals 14 residues. V lost 4 bases and J 7 bases, leaving 14 bases between the germline ends. In germline, CDR1 is LGHNA, CDR2 YNFKEQ. As DNA, the CDR3 is TGTGCCAGCAGCCTCCCCCAGGGTTCGAATGAGCAGTTCTTC. Translated, it gives CASSLPQGSNEQFF.

The genes are TRBV29-1 and TRBJ1-2; maybe TRBD1 (5 bases). Germline CDR1 SQVTM, CDR2 ANQGSEA. CDR3 length: 12 residues. Deletions cut 7 bases from V and 6 bases from J, with 15 bases between. The CDR3 DNA sequence: TGCAGCGGAGTGGGGACGGGAAATGGCTACACCTTC. It specifies CSGVGTGNGYTF.

This clonotype has a count of ten or more. CDR3 sequence (DNA): TGTGCCAGCAGCGCAGGGTCTAGCGGGGCCAACGTCCTGACTTTC. Its translation is CASSAGSSGANVLTF. The chain links TRBV6-2 or TRBV6-3 to TRBJ2-6; the D call may be TRBD1 or TRBD2 (5 bases each). Germline lookup yields CDR1 MNHEY and CDR2 SVGEGT. This CDR3 has 15 amino acids. Trimming cost V 6 bases and J 4 bases, with 13 bases left between them.

This clonotype was observed at least ten times. This chain joins TRBV10-3 and TRBJ2-1; 10 bases agree with TRBD2. With V trimmed by 3 bases and J by 1 base, 0 bases remained unmatched. The CDR3 runs 15 residues. The germline gives CDR1 ENHRY, CDR2 SYGVKD. The CDR3 DNA reads TGTGCCATCAGTGATAGCGGGGGGTCCTACAATGAGCAGTTCTTC. This translates into CAISDSGGSYNEQFF.

The rearrangement uses TRBV12-3 or TRBV12-4 and TRBJ1-2, with 7 bases fitting TRBD1. This CDR3 spans 14 amino acids. J lost 0 bases, V lost 7 bases, and 5 bases had no gene match. CDR3 in amino acids: CASTPTGSNYGYTF. The CDR3 bases are TGTGCCAGCACCCCGACAGGGTCTAACTATGGCTACACCTTC.

This clonotype was seen a handful of times. The V call is TRBV25-1, the J call TRBJ2-5, with D unclear. The CDR3 is made up of 12 amino acids. V lost 3 bases, J lost 3 bases, and 5 bases lay in between. Per germline, CDR1 MGHDK and CDR2 SYGVNS. The CDR3, as DNA: TGTGCCAGCAGTGAGCCGAAAGAGACCCAGTACTTC. Translating it yields CASSEPKETQYF. The full variable domain, with the rest looked up from reference TRBV25-1 and TRBJ2-5, is EADIYQTPRYLVIGTGKKITLECSQTMGHDKMYWYQQDPGMELHLIHYSYGVNSTEKGDLSSESTVSRIRTEHFPLTLESARPSHTSQYLCASSEPKETQYFGPGTRLLVL.

This chain links TRBV3-1 with TRBJ2-3; 9 bases are shared with TRBD2. This CDR3 has 18 residues. V was clipped by 3 bases and J by 2 bases; unmatched bases: 12. Germline CDR1 reads LGHDT; CDR2 reads YNNKEL (reference sequence). The CDR3 here is CASSHDFSGGRNTDTQYF. CDR3 nucleotides: TGTGCCAGCAGCCATGACTTTAGCGGGGGCCGCAACACAGATACGCAGTATTTT.

The chain links TRBV7-9 to TRBJ1-6; no clear D. The V gene lost 0 bases and the J gene lost 6 bases, with 9 bases spanning the gap. There are 15 residues in the CDR3. In germline, CDR1 is SEHNR, CDR2 FQNEAQ (reference sequence). CDR3 loop: CASSLAGGVNSPLHF. CDR3 nucleotide sequence: TGTGCCAGCAGCTTAGCTGGCGGGGTTAATTCACCCCTCCACTTT.

The chain couples TRBV7-2 to TRBJ2-5, with TRBD1 matching over 8 bases. The germline CDR1 and CDR2 sequences are SGHTA and FQGNSA. The CDR3 runs to 17 residues. J was trimmed by 11 bases and V by 4 bases; bases with no gene match: 21. CDR3 region: CASSSTTGGSLRAEQYF. The CDR3 nucleotides read TGTGCCAGCAGCTCTACCACAGGGGGGAGTCTGAGGGCTGAGCAGTACTTC.